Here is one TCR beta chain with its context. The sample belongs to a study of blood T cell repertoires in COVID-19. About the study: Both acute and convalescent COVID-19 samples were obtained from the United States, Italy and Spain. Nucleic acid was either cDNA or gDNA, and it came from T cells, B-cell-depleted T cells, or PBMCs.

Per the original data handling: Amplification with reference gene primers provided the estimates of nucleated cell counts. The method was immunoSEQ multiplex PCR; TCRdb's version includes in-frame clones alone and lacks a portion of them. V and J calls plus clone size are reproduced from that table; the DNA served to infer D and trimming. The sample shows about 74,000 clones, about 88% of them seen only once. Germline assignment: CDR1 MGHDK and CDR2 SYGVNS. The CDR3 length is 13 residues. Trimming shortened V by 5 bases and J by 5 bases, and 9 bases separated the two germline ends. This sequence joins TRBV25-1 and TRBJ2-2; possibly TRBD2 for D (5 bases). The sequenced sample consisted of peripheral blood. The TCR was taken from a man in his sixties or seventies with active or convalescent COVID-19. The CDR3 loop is CASSKGGTGELFF. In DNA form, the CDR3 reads TGTGCCAGCAGTAAAGGAGGAACCGGGGAGCTGTTTTTT.